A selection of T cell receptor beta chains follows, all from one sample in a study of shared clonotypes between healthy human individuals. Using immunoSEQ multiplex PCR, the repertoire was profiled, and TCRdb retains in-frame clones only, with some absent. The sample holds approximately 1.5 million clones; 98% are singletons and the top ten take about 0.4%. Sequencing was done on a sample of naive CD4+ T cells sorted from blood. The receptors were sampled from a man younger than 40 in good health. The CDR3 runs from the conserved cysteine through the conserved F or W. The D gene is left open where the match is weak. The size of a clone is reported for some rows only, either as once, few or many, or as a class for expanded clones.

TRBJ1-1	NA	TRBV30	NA	TGTGCCCTCCCCGGGATGGGGCACACTGAAGCTTTCTTT	CALPGMGHTEAFF
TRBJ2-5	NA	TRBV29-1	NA	TGCAGCGTTGAGAGGGGCCAGTTGGAGACCCAGTACTTC	CSVERGQLETQYF
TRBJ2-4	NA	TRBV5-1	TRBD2	TGCGCCAGCAGACTGGGACTAGCGGGTGGAAACATTCAGTACTTC	CASRLGLAGGNIQYF
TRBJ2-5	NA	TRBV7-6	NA	TGTGCCAGCAGCACAGGAGGGGTGGAGACCCAGTACTTC	CASSTGGVETQYF
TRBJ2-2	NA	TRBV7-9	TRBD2	TGTGCCAGCAGCGAACTAGCGGGCCTCCCGACCGGGGAGCTGTTTTTT	CASSELAGLPTGELFF
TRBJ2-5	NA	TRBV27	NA	TGTGCCAGCAGTTTTACAGGCCAAGAGACCCAGTACTTC	CASSFTGQETQYF
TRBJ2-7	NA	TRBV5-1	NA	TGCGCCAGCAGCTTTCTCTCGGGGAGCCCCTACGAGCAGTACTTC	CASSFLSGSPYEQYF
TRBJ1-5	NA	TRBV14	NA	TGTGCCAGCAGCCACGGGGGGGTAAATCAGCCCCAGCATTTT	CASSHGGVNQPQHF
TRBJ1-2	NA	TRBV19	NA	TGTGCCAGTAGTGCCAACGGGGCGAGCTATGGCTATACCTTC	CASSANGASYGYTF
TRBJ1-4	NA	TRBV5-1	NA	TGCGCCAGCAGCCAAGGGACGGAGAATGAAAAACTGTTTTTT	CASSQGTENEKLFF
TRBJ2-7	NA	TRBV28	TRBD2	TGTGCCACCGAGTTGGATAGCGGGAAGGACGAGCAGTACTTC	CATELDSGKDEQYF
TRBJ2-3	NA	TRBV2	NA	TGTGCCAGCAGCAGGGTAGATACGCAGTATTTT	CASSRVDTQYF
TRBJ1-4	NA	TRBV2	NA	TGTGCCAGCAGTGAAGGAGTTTTTTTTGCAACTAATGAAAAACTGTTTTTT	CASSEGVFFATNEKLFF
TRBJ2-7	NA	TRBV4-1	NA	TGCGCCAGCAGCCTCCGGGACTCCTTAACCTACGAGCAGTACTTC	CASSLRDSLTYEQYF
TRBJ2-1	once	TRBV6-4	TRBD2	TGTGCCAGCAGTGCACTAGCGGGCCACTCCTACAATGAGCAGTTCTTC	CASSALAGHSYNEQFF
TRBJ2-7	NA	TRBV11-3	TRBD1	TGTGCCAGCAGCTTTGGGACAGGGGTTCCCTACGAGCAGTACTTC	CASSFGTGVPYEQYF
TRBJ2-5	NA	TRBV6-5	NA	TGTGCCAGCAGTTACTCGATTTCTCCCCAAGAGACCCAGTACTTC	CASSYSISPQETQYF